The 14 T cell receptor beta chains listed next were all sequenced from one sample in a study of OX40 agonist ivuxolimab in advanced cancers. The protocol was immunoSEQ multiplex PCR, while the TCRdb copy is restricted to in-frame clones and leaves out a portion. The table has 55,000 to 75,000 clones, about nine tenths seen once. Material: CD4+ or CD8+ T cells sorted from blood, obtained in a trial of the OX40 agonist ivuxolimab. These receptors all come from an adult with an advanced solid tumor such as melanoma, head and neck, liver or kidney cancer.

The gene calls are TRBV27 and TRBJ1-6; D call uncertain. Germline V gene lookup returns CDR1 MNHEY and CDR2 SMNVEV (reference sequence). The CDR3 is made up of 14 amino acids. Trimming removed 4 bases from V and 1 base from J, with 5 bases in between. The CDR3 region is CASSWVSYNSPLHF. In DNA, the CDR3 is TGTGCCAGCAGTTGGGTGTCCTATAATTCACCCCTCCACTTT.

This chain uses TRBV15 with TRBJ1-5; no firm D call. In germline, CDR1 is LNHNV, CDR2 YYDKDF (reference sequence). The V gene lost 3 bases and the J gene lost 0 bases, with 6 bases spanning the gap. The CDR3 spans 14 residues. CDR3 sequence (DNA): TGTGCCACCAGCAGGTACAGTAGCAATCAGCCCCAGCATTTT. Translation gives CATSRYSSNQPQHF.

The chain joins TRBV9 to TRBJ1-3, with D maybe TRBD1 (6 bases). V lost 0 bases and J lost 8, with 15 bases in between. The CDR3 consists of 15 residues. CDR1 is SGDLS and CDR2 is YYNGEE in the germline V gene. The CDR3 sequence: CASSVGGGGADTIYF. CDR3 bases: TGTGCCAGCAGCGTAGGTGGCGGGGGGGCCGACACCATATATTTT. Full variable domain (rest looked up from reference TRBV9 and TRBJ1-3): DSGVTQTPKHLITATGQRVTLRCSPRSGDLSVYWYQQSLDQGLQFLIQYYNGEERAKGNILERFSAQQFPDLHSELNLSSLELGDSALYFCASSVGGGGADTIYFGEGSWLTVV.

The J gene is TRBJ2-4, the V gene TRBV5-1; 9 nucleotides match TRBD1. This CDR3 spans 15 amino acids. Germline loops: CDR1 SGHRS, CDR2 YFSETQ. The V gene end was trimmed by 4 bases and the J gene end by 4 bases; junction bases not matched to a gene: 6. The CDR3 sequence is CASSDTGGLKNIQYF. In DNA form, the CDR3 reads TGCGCCAGCAGCGACACAGGGGGCTTGAAAAACATTCAGTACTTC.

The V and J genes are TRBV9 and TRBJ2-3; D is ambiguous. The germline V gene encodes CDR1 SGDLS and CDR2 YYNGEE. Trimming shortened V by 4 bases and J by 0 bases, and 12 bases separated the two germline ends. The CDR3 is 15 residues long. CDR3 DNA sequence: TGTGCCAGCAGCCCCGCCCCTCAAAGCACAGATACGCAGTATTTT. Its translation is CASSPAPQSTDTQYF.

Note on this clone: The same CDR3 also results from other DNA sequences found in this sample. CDR3 nucleotide sequence: TGCGCCAGCAGCTTAGGGGGCTACACAGATACGCAGTATTTT. Translating gives CASSLGGYTDTQYF. The chain is built from TRBV5-1 and TRBJ2-3; 7 positions agree with TRBD1. Trimming took 2 bases from V and 2 from J; bases not matched to a gene: 2. CDR3 length: 14 amino acids. Germline V gives CDR1 SGHRS, CDR2 YFSETQ.

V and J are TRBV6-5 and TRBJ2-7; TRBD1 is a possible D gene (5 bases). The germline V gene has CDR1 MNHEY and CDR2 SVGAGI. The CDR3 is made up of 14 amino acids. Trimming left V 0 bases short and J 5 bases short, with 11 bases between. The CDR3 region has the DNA TGTGCCAGCAGTTACTCGGCTCTCAGGGACGAGCAGTACTTC. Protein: CASSYSALRDEQYF.

The CDR3 DNA follows: TGCGCCAGCAGCCACCTAGGGGCCCAGCTAGCCAAAAACATTCAGTACTTC. Its translation: CASSHLGAQLAKNIQYF. The chain uses TRBV23-1 and TRBJ2-4; D perhaps matches TRBD1 (5 bases). TRBV23-1 is treated as an ORF (open reading frame) with a function not yet certain. V lost 6 bases, J lost 0 bases, and 18 bases lay in between. The CDR3 sequence is 17 residues long.

CDR3 protein: CASSHGLTNTGELFF. The CDR3 region has the DNA TGTGCCAGCAGCCATGGACTTACGAACACCGGGGAGCTGTTTTTT. The gene calls are TRBV14 and TRBJ2-2; D is possibly TRBD2 (5 bases). The CDR3 extends over 15 amino acids. Trimming took off 3 bases at V and 0 bases at J, with 8 bases between the two ends. The germline V gene has CDR1 SGHDN and CDR2 FVKESK.

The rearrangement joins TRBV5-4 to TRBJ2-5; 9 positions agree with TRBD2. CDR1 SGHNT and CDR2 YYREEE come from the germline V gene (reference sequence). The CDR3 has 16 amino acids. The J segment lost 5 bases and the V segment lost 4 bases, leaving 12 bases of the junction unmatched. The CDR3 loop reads CASSPRGSGGRETQYF. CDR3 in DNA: TGTGCCAGCAGCCCGCGGGGGAGCGGGGGGAGGGAGACCCAGTACTTC.

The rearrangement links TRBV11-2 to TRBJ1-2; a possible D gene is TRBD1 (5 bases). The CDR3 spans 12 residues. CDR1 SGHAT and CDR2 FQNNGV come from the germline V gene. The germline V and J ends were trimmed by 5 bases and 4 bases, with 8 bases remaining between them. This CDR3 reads CASSPGTYGYTF. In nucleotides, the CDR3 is TGTGCCAGCAGCCCAGGGACCTATGGCTACACCTTC.

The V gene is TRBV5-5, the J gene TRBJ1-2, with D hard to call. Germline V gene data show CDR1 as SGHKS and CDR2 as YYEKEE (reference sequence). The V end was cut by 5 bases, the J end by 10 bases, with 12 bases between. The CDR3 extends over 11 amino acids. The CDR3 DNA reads TGTGCCAGCAGTCTGAAACTAGTCTACACCTTC. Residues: CASSLKLVYTF.

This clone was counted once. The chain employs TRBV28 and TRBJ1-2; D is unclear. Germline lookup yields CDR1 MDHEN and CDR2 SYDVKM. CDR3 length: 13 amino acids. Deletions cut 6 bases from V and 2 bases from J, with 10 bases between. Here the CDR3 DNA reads TGTGCCAGCAGGAACCAGGAGAACTATGGCTACACCTTC. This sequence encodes CASRNQENYGYTF.

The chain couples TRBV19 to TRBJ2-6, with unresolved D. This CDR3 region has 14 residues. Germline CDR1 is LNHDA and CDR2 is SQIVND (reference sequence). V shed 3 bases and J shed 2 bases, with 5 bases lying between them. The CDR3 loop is CASSIFPGANVLTF. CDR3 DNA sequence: TGTGCCAGTAGTATCTTCCCTGGGGCCAACGTCCTGACTTTC.